A selection of T cell receptor beta chains follows, all from one sample in a study of graft-versus-host responses after intestinal transplantation. The protocol was immunoSEQ multiplex PCR, while the TCRdb copy is restricted to in-frame clones and leaves out a portion. The table shows approximately 20,000 clones, with about two fifths occurring only once. This specimen consisted of alloreactive CD4+ T cells from a mixed lymphocyte reaction culture, obtained before intestinal transplant. The source of these receptors is a human patient who received an intestinal transplant. CDR3s include the opening cysteine and the closing phenylalanine or tryptophan. Fields, in order: J gene, D gene, V gene, clone size, CDR3 protein, CDR3 DNA. A D gene is named only where the DNA matches it firmly. Clone size appears in some rows only: once, few, many, or a class for an expanded clone.

>TRBJ2-7|TRBD2|TRBV5-4|.
CASSFHIAGGSLEQYF
TGTGCCAGCAGCTTTCATATAGCGGGGGGGAGTCTCGAGCAGTACTTC
>TRBJ2-1|.|TRBV11-3|.
CASSLGLGRFYNEQFF
TGTGCCAGCAGCTTAGGGCTTGGTCGATTTTACAATGAGCAGTTCTTC
>TRBJ2-7|.|TRBV5-1|.
CASSLGGYEQYF
TGCGCCAGCAGCTTGGGAGGCTACGAGCAGTACTTC
>TRBJ1-1|.|TRBV29-1|few
CSARARGNTEAFF
TGCAGCGCACGGGCCCGGGGGAACACTGAAGCTTTCTTT
>TRBJ1-4|.|TRBV18|once
CASSVRGLTNEKLFF
TGTGCCAGCTCAGTCCGGGGGTTAACTAATGAAAAACTGTTTTTT
>TRBJ2-2|TRBD1|TRBV19|.
CASNPQGAANTGELFF
TGTGCCAGTAACCCACAGGGGGCGGCGAACACCGGGGAGCTGTTTTTT
>TRBJ2-1|.|TRBV5-1|few
CASRTAWGNYNEQFF
TGCGCCAGCAGGACTGCCTGGGGGAATTACAATGAGCAGTTCTTC
>TRBJ1-3|.|TRBV4-1|few
CASSRTGWGNTIYF
TGCGCCAGCAGCCGAACAGGGTGGGGAAACACCATATATTTT
>TRBJ1-4|.|TRBV15|.
CATSQRGGREKLFF
TGTGCCACCAGCCAGAGGGGGGGGAGAGAAAAACTGTTTTTT
>TRBJ1-1|.|TRBV6-1|few
CASSESWDTEAFF
TGTGCCAGCAGTGAATCGTGGGATACTGAAGCTTTCTTT
>TRBJ1-5|.|TRBV5-6|.
CASSLGRRGPQHF
TGTGCCAGCAGCTTGGGTCGAAGGGGACCCCAGCATTTT
>TRBJ2-1|.|TRBV18|few
CASSPGVLRRSSYNEQFF
TGTGCCAGCTCACCGGGAGTCTTAAGGCGCAGCTCCTACAATGAGCAGTTCTTC
>TRBJ1-6|TRBD1|TRBV7-3|.
CASSLTGQDNSPLHF
TGTGCCAGCAGCTTAACGGGACAGGATAATTCACCCCTCCACTTT
>TRBJ1-6|.|TRBV11-1|.
CASSLETVNSPLHF
TGTGCCAGCAGCTTAGAAACGGTTAATTCACCCCTCCACTTT
>TRBJ2-1|.|TRBV2|few
CASSGMRADYNEQFF
TGTGCCAGCAGTGGGATGCGAGCGGACTACAATGAGCAGTTCTTC
>TRBJ1-1|.|TRBV6-9|.
CASRFRFLNTEAFF
TGTGCCAGCAGGTTCCGATTCTTGAACACTGAAGCTTTCTTT
>TRBJ2-1|TRBD2|TRBV30|few
CAWSGLVNEQFF
TGTGCCTGGAGCGGACTAGTCAATGAGCAGTTCTTC
>TRBJ2-5|.|TRBV2|.
CASSGKGLQETQYF
TGTGCCAGCAGCGGCAAAGGGTTACAAGAGACCCAGTACTTC
>TRBJ1-5|.|TRBV6-5|few
CASKGDGLNQPQHF
TGTGCCAGCAAGGGGGACGGACTAAATCAGCCCCAGCATTTT
>TRBJ2-2|.|TRBV6-5|few
CASSPGGRNTGELFF
TGTGCCAGCAGCCCCGGGGGTAGAAACACCGGGGAGCTGTTTTTT
>TRBJ1-2|.|TRBV11-1|.
CASSFQGNYGYTF
TGTGCCAGCAGCTTTCAGGGTAACTATGGCTACACCTTC
>TRBJ1-4|.|TRBV30|.
CAWWVGSTNEKLFF
TGTGCCTGGTGGGTTGGGTCCACTAATGAAAAACTGTTTTTT
>TRBJ2-7|TRBD2|TRBV11-3|few
CASSLRGAPRSYEQYF
TGTGCCAGCAGCTTGCGGGGGGCCCCCAGGTCCTACGAGCAGTACTTC
>TRBJ2-1|.|TRBV2|few
CASMVDVNNEQFF
TGTGCCAGCATGGTGGACGTAAACAATGAGCAGTTCTTC
>TRBJ2-7|TRBD2|TRBV5-6|few
CASSSLERGSYEQYF
TGTGCCAGCAGCTCACTGGAGCGGGGGTCCTACGAGCAGTACTTC
>TRBJ1-2|TRBD1|TRBV11-2|.
CASSLTDRRYGYTF
TGTGCCAGCAGCTTGACGGACAGGAGGTATGGCTACACCTTC
>TRBJ1-5|TRBD1|TRBV6-5|few
CASSRRTGNQPQHF
TGTGCCAGCAGTCGCCGGACAGGGAATCAGCCCCAGCATTTT
>TRBJ2-5|.|TRBV5-4|few
CASSRGTSAETQYF
TGTGCCAGCAGCCGCGGGACAAGCGCAGAGACCCAGTACTTC
>TRBJ1-5|TRBD1|TRBV30|.
CAWNQGAQPQHF
TGTGCCTGGAACCAGGGGGCTCAGCCCCAGCATTTT
>TRBJ2-3|TRBD2|TRBV5-4|few
CASSLWGGPGADTQYF
TGTGCCAGCAGTTTGTGGGGGGGTCCGGGGGCAGATACGCAGTATTTT
>TRBJ2-1|TRBD1|TRBV5-1|.
CASSEYPGTGVSRNNEQFF
TGCGCCAGCAGCGAATACCCCGGGACAGGGGTGAGTAGGAACAATGAGCAGTTCTTC
>TRBJ2-3|TRBD2|TRBV18|.
CASSHTSGGAMADTQYF
TGTGCCAGCTCACACACTAGCGGGGGGGCCATGGCAGATACGCAGTATTTT
>TRBJ1-6|TRBD1|TRBV2|.
CASSPDRGLNSPLHF
TGTGCCAGCAGTCCGGACAGGGGATTAAATTCACCCCTCCACTTT
>TRBJ2-5|TRBD1|TRBV30|.
CAWIVSGQGVRGTQYF
TGTGCCTGGATAGTCTCGGGACAGGGGGTTAGGGGGACCCAGTACTTC
>TRBJ2-1|TRBD2|TRBV4-1|.
CASSQPGGGQENEQFF
TGCGCCAGCAGCCAACCGGGGGGGGGTCAAGAAAATGAGCAGTTCTTC